Here is one TCR beta chain with its context. The CDR3 contains 12 residues. Germline V gives CDR1 MGHRA, CDR2 YSYEKL. With V trimmed by 5 bases and J by 10 bases, 6 bases remained unmatched. 60 Vbeta and 13 Jbeta primers were used in PCR. Measured with immunoSEQ multiplex PCR; TCRdb has only the in-frame clones, and not every one. The sample holds 250,000 to 350,000 clones, roughly 89% seen once. The sample is drawn from a study of cytomegalovirus exposure and HLA in healthy donors. The rearrangement links TRBV4-1 to TRBJ1-1; TRBD1 agrees at 8 bases. This TCR was sampled from a man in his forties in good health and CMV-seropositive. The source material was PBMCs. CDR3 DNA sequence: TGCGCCAGCAGCTCCACAGGGGGAGGAGCTTTCTTT. It translates to CASSSTGGGAFF.